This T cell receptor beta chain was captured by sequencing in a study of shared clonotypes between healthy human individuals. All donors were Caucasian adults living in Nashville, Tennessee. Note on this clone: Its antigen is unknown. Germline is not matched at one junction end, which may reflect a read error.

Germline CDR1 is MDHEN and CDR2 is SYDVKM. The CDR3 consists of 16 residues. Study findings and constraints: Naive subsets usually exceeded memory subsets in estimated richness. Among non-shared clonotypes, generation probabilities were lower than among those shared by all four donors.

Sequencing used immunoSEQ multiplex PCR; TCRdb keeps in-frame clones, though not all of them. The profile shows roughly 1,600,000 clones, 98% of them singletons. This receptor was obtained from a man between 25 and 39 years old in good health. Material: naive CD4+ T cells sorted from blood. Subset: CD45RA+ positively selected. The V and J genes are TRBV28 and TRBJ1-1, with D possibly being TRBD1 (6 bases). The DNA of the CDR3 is TGTGCCAGCAGTATATCCCTTGGGGCAGGGGAACGAAACGACACTTTT. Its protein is CASSISLGAGERNDTF.